These 21 T cell receptor beta chains came from one sample sequenced in a study of blood T cell repertoires in COVID-19 (TCRdb year 2020). Library creation used the immunoSEQ multiplex PCR assay. TCRdb limited this immuneACCESS table to in-frame rearrangements with V and J called. A share of clones is missing; checked studies link under half to unresolved V genes, and the rest is unexplained. This sample comprises about 160,000 clones, approximately 81% of them detected only once. The ten most abundant clones make up around 14% of the sample. The material sequenced was peripheral blood. Receptors originate from a man between 18 and 35 years old with active or convalescent COVID-19.

The chain employs TRBV19 and TRBJ2-7, with D maybe TRBD2 (5 bases). The ends were cut back, 1 base at V and 3 bases at J, with 13 bases in the middle. Germline-derived CDR1 and CDR2 are LNHDA and SQIVND (reference sequence). The CDR3 spans 15 residues. As DNA, the CDR3 is TGTGCCAGTAGTATAGCTAGCAGTTTTGACTACGAGCAGTACTTC. This translates into CASSIASSFDYEQYF.

This chain uses TRBV5-1 with TRBJ2-5; tentative D call: TRBD1 (5 bases). V lost 2 bases to trimming and J lost 3 bases, with 11 bases between them. The germline V gene encodes CDR1 SGHRS and CDR2 YFSETQ. This CDR3 contains 14 residues. CDR3 sequence reads: CASSFQGGEETQYF. The CDR3 DNA reads as TGCGCCAGCAGCTTCCAGGGTGGGGAAGAGACCCAGTACTTC.

The gene calls are TRBV14 and TRBJ1-2, with D perhaps matching TRBD1 (6 bases). CDR1 is SGHDN and CDR2 is FVKESK in the germline V gene. CDR3 length equals 16 residues. Trimming removed 2 bases at V and 4 bases at J, with 17 bases between. The CDR3 reads CASSQLTGTSAYGYTF. The CDR3 nucleotides read TGTGCCAGCAGCCAACTAACAGGGACATCCGCCTATGGCTACACCTTC.

The J gene is TRBJ2-7, the V gene TRBV10-3; D is perhaps TRBD2 (5 bases). Trimming left V 9 bases short and J 1 base short, with 25 bases between. In germline, CDR1 is ENHRY, CDR2 SYGVKD. The length of the CDR3 is 17 residues. The CDR3 protein is CAMSPGSETPGSYEQYF. The CDR3 DNA is TGTGCCATGTCTCCGGGATCAGAGACTCCTGGATCCTACGAGCAGTACTTC.

This clone showed up just once. The DNA for the CDR3 is TGTGCCAGCTCAACCCAGGCGTCGAATTCACCCCTCCACTTT. As protein: CASSTQASNSPLHF. The chain uses TRBV18 and TRBJ1-6; D unresolved. Germline CDR1 is KGHSH and CDR2 is LQKENI. This CDR3 is built from 14 residues. V shed 5 bases and J shed 7 bases, with 12 bases lying between them.

This clone was counted once. The CDR3 sequence is CATSDAGLGHEQFF. The CDR3 coding sequence is TGTGCCACCAGTGATGCGGGACTAGGGCATGAGCAGTTCTTC. The chain combines TRBV24-1 with TRBJ2-1; 8 nucleotides align to TRBD2. The V gene's germline CDR1 is KGHDR and CDR2 SFDVKD. Losses at the gene ends were 3 bases for V and 8 bases for J; bases not matched to a gene: 5. This CDR3 contains 14 residues.

This clone was seen a single time. The chain is built from TRBV7-2 and TRBJ2-2; 11 nucleotides line up with TRBD2. Germline CDR1 is SGHTA and CDR2 is FQGNSA. This CDR3 comprises 16 residues. The J segment lost 6 bases and the V segment lost 4 bases, leaving 7 bases of the junction unmatched. In DNA, the CDR3 is TGTGCCAGCAGCTCACTAGCGGGAGTAATAGCCGGGGAGCTGTTTTTT. Translating it yields CASSSLAGVIAGELFF.

The genes are TRBV28 and TRBJ2-3; the D is unclear. This CDR3 is built from 18 residues. The germline V gene encodes CDR1 MDHEN and CDR2 SYDVKM. V lost 0 bases to trimming and J lost 0 bases, with 16 bases between them. CDR3 coding DNA: TGTGCCAGCAGTTTATGGTCTATTCCTCCATTCAGCACAGATACGCAGTATTTT. This codes for CASSLWSIPPFSTDTQYF.

The chain couples TRBV5-1 to TRBJ2-3; TRBD2 matches at 8 bases. CDR3 length: 15 amino acids. Germline V CDR1 and CDR2: SGHRS, YFSETQ. The trim removed 2 bases at V and 2 bases at J, leaving 4 bases unmatched. In DNA form, the CDR3 reads TGCGCCAGCAGCTTTGGGCGGGGGGTCACAGATACGCAGTATTTT. As protein: CASSFGRGVTDTQYF.

The genes are TRBV27 and TRBJ1-1, with D possibly matching TRBD1 (5 bases). V was clipped by 5 bases and J by 6 bases, with 16 bases between them. CDR1 is MNHEY, CDR2 SMNVEV, per germline (reference sequence). The CDR3 covers 14 residues. The CDR3 sequence: CASSPGGGRSEAFF. CDR3 sequence (DNA): TGTGCCAGCAGTCCTGGGGGGGGTCGGTCTGAAGCTTTCTTT.

The chain carries TRBV5-6 and TRBJ1-4; 8 bases agree with TRBD1. Germline lookup yields CDR1 SGHDT and CDR2 YYEEEE. Losses at the gene ends were 2 bases for V and 0 bases for J; bases not matched to a gene: 12. The CDR3 contains 19 residues. Here the CDR3 reads CASSLWTGYKLATNEKLFF. The CDR3 nucleotides read TGTGCCAGCAGCTTATGGACAGGGTACAAGCTTGCAACTAATGAAAAACTGTTTTTT.

The chain employs TRBV7-3 and TRBJ2-2; TRBD2 matches at 7 bases. Looked up from germline, CDR1 is SGHTA and CDR2 is FQGTGA. The CDR3 has 13 residues. The junction had 3 bases not matched to a gene; V was cut back by 5 bases and J by 6 bases. This CDR3 is CASSAGLAGELFF. In DNA, the CDR3 is TGTGCCAGCAGCGCCGGACTAGCCGGGGAGCTGTTTTTT.

This clone has a handful of counts. DNA for the CDR3: TGTGCCAGCAGCTTAGTCCCCCAGACACAGGGGCCCGTAGCTTTCTTT. Translated: CASSLVPQTQGPVAFF. This chain joins TRBV7-8 and TRBJ1-1; TRBD1 agrees at 7 bases. V lost 1 base and J lost 10; bases outside the gene matches: 15. Per germline, CDR1 SGHVS and CDR2 FQNEAQ. This CDR3 has 16 residues. The full variable domain, completed using reference TRBV7-8 and TRBJ1-1, is GAGVSQSPRYKVAKRGQDVALRCDPISGHVSLFWYQQALGQGPEFLTYFQNEAQLDKSGLPSDRFFAERPEGSVSTLKIQRTQQEDSAVYLCASSLVPQTQGPVAFFGQGTRLTVV.

The CDR3 sequence: CASRFWDRKSDGYTF. The CDR3 nucleotides are TGTGCCAGCAGGTTTTGGGACAGGAAGTCCGATGGCTACACCTTC. This chain links TRBV6-5 with TRBJ1-2; the match to TRBD1 covers 8 bases. The CDR3 length is 15 residues. Germline V gene lookup returns CDR1 MNHEY and CDR2 SVGAGI. Trimming at V came to 6 bases and at J to 6 bases, leaving 12 bases not matched to a gene.

This clone was recorded once. The chain recombines TRBV6-2 or TRBV6-3 with TRBJ2-7; D possibly corresponds to TRBD2 (5 bases). Trimming stripped 5 bases from V and 1 base from J, with 21 bases between. The CDR3 is 17 amino acids. Germline lookup yields CDR1 MNHEY and CDR2 SVGEGT. The CDR3 here is CASSHPGRTGRSYEQYF. CDR3 sequence (DNA): TGTGCCAGCAGTCATCCCGGACGGACTGGGCGATCCTACGAGCAGTACTTC.

In DNA form, the CDR3 reads TGTGCCAGCAGACATCCGGACTGGAACACTGAAGCTTTCTTT. Amino acids: CASRHPDWNTEAFF. The chain joins TRBV6-5 to TRBJ1-1, with D unclear. Germline CDR1 reads MNHEY; CDR2 reads SVGAGI. The V end was cut by 6 bases, the J end by 1 base, with 12 bases between. This CDR3 is built from 14 residues.

This sequence joins TRBV18 and TRBJ1-3, with D uncertain. Looked up from germline, CDR1 is KGHSH and CDR2 is LQKENI. Trimming removed 2 bases from V and 2 bases from J, with 4 bases in between. The CDR3 sequence is 13 residues long. CDR3 nucleotides: TGTGCCAGCTCACCAGGAGCTGGAAACACCATATATTTT. Residues: CASSPGAGNTIYF.

The V call is TRBV2, the J call TRBJ1-2; D unclear. Germline lookup yields CDR1 SNHLY and CDR2 FYNNEI. V was cut by 4 bases and J by 4 bases, with 10 bases left in between. This CDR3 has 13 amino acids. The CDR3 nucleotides read TGTGCCAGCAGTGTCCCGCCGGTCTATGGCTACACCTTC. Amino acid sequence: CASSVPPVYGYTF.

This chain uses TRBV2 with TRBJ2-3; possibly TRBD2 for D (6 bases). The CDR3 spans 15 residues. Trimming removed 4 bases at V and 2 bases at J, with 13 bases between. The germline gives CDR1 SNHLY, CDR2 FYNNEI. Written as DNA, the CDR3 is TGTGCCAGCAGTGCCTGGAGGGTGGCCACAGATACGCAGTATTTT. Its translation: CASSAWRVATDTQYF.

V usage is TRBV7-9 and J usage is TRBJ1-1; D gene ambiguous. Per the germline V gene, CDR1 is SEHNR and CDR2 is FQNEAQ (reference sequence). The CDR3 contains 15 residues. V shed 1 base and J shed 7 bases, with 16 bases lying between them. The CDR3 spells CASSLEHLIRSEAFF. CDR3 DNA: TGTGCCAGCAGCTTAGAACACCTTATTCGGAGTGAAGCTTTCTTT.

V and J are TRBV5-1 and TRBJ2-4; 7 positions match TRBD1. Germline V lookup: CDR1 SGHRS, CDR2 YFSETQ. The V segment lost 0 bases and the J segment 2 bases; nucleotides outside the gene matches: 8. The CDR3 spans 17 residues. CDR3 coding DNA: TGCGCCAGCAGCTTGGGCGTGACAGGGACGACCAAAAACATTCAGTACTTC. This encodes CASSLGVTGTTKNIQYF.